This TCR beta chain was sequenced for a study of blood T cells in healthy people across ages. Points from the study as a whole: Possibly, changes in expanded clonotypes were confounded because donor CMV status was unknown.

Then a second PCR, running roughly 6 to 11 cycles, was carried out with a sample-barcoded 5' primer and a J-beta primer mix. TCRdb re-derived calls from the 5' RACE reads in MiXCR, one entry per CDR3 protein. Of roughly 700,000 distinct CDR3 sequences in the sample, 32% were seen once. The CDR3 sequence is 14 residues long. Deletions cut 6 bases from V and 2 bases from J, with 14 bases between. CDR1 and CDR2 (germline): MNHEY, SVGEGT. This clonotype has ten or more counts. Its antigen is unknown. The genes are TRBV6-2 or TRBV6-3 and TRBJ2-7; possible D gene TRBD2, 5 bases. The TCR originated in a woman aged 80 or over in good health. Material for sequencing was blood. CDR3 sequence: CASRILAGPYEQYF. CDR3 in DNA: TGTGCCAGCAGAATCCTAGCCGGGCCCTACGAGCAGTACTTC.